Shown below are 8 T cell receptor beta chains from a single sample sequenced in a study of shared clonotypes between healthy human individuals. The repertoire was sequenced with immunoSEQ multiplex PCR; TCRdb's copy has only in-frame clones and lacks some. The table shows roughly 2.5 million clones, with more than 90% occurring only once. What was sequenced was naive CD4+ T cells sorted from blood. The subset denotes: CD45RA+ positively selected. The receptors shown here come from a man aged 18 to 30 in good health.

The CDR3 spells CASSLAAGLNQPQHF. In DNA form, the CDR3 reads TGTGCCAGCAGCTTGGCGGCAGGCTTAAATCAGCCCCAGCATTTT. The rearrangement uses TRBV5-5 and TRBJ1-5; no clear D. This CDR3 has 15 amino acids. Germline V CDR1 and CDR2: SGHKS, YYEKEE (reference sequence). V lost 0 bases and J lost 4, with 11 bases in between.

This clone was detected once. Other DNA sequences of this sample code for an identical CDR3. The chain carries TRBV7-2 and TRBJ2-3; D is ambiguous. The CDR3 loop spans 12 amino acids. V lost 3 bases, J lost 4 bases, and 5 bases lay in between. Germline V lookup: CDR1 SGHTA, CDR2 FQGNSA. In DNA, the CDR3 is TGTGCCAGCAGCTTGTACGCAGATACGCAGTATTTT. Amino acid sequence: CASSLYADTQYF.

This clone was detected only a few times. The DNA of the CDR3 is TGTGCCTGGAGTGACATGACAGGGTTACAGGAAAAACTGTTTTTT. It encodes CAWSDMTGLQEKLFF. The rearrangement uses TRBV30 and TRBJ1-4; 7 bases match TRBD1. Germline assignment: CDR1 GTSNPN and CDR2 SVGIG (reference sequence). V was pared by 1 base and J by 8 bases, with 10 bases of the junction left unmatched. This CDR3 has 15 residues.

The J gene is TRBJ1-3, the V gene TRBV7-6; 7 nucleotides match TRBD1. The V and J ends lost 3 bases and 8 bases, in that order; junction bases with no gene match: 19. The germline V gene encodes CDR1 SGHVS and CDR2 FNYEAQ. The CDR3 length is 18 residues. The CDR3 DNA is TGTGCCAGCAGCTTGTTCAGGGGGGGAATGGGGCACGGCGACACCATATATTTT. It encodes CASSLFRGGMGHGDTIYF.

The V gene is TRBV21-1, the J gene TRBJ2-7. TRBV21-1 is annotated as a pseudogene. The CDR3 contains 15 residues. Here the CDR3 DNA reads TGTGCCAGCAGCGAAGGGGGGAAGGGGACCTACGAGCAGTACTTC. It specifies CASSEGGKGTYEQYF.

The rearrangement joins TRBV11-3 to TRBJ2-1, with TRBD2 identical over 9 bases. Germline V gene sequence: CDR1 SGHNT, CDR2 YENEEA. The ends lost 5 bases at V and 8 bases at J; junction bases unmatched: 25. The CDR3 is 20 amino acids. The CDR3 sequence: CASSEWCGRAVVLSRDEQFF. The CDR3 DNA reads as TGTGCCAGCAGCGAGTGGTGCGGGAGGGCCGTAGTCCTGAGCAGGGATGAGCAGTTCTTC.

The J gene is TRBJ2-3, the V gene TRBV5-6; possibly TRBD1 or TRBD2 for D (6 bases each). Germline CDR1 and CDR2: SGHDT and YYEEEE. The CDR3 extends over 16 amino acids. Trimming took 4 bases from V and 0 from J, leaving 15 bases between them. CDR3 bases: TGTGCCAGCAGCAAGGAGGGGGGTACTAGCACAGATACGCAGTATTTT. Translated, it gives CASSKEGGTSTDTQYF.

The DNA of the CDR3 is TGTGCCAGCAGTCTGGAGGGTATGTCGAACACCGGGGAGCTGTTTTTT. Protein product: CASSLEGMSNTGELFF. This rearrangement joins TRBV2 to TRBJ2-2; maybe TRBD2 (6 bases). V was shortened by 5 bases and J by 0 bases, with 13 bases between the two germline ends. Germline V gene sequence: CDR1 SNHLY, CDR2 FYNNEI. The CDR3 has 16 amino acids.